This T cell receptor (beta chain) was captured by sequencing in a study of blood T cell repertoires in COVID-19. The CDR3 is 16 residues long. Deletions cut 5 bases from V and 0 bases from J, with 16 bases between. Looked up from germline, CDR1 is SEHNR and CDR2 is FQNEAQ (reference sequence). Cohort placement rested on clinical history that participants reported themselves. Using immunoSEQ multiplex PCR, the repertoire was profiled, and TCRdb retains in-frame clones only, with some absent. The sample includes some 230,000 clones, about 80% of them seen just once. The rearrangement links TRBV7-9 to TRBJ1-1; D is ambiguous. Sequenced sample: PBMCs or T cells enriched from blood (not recorded which). This sequence originates from a woman between 35 and 50 years old with acute COVID-19. The CDR3 DNA follows: TGTGCCAGCAGCCAAATCGGATCGAGGATGAACACTGAAGCTTTCTTT. This sequence encodes CASSQIGSRMNTEAFF.